The rows below give T cell receptor beta chains drawn from one sample of a study of beta chain features in type 1 diabetes. TCRdb's table, derived via immunoSEQ multiplex PCR, lists solely in-frame clones and lacks some. The table lists hundreds of thousands of clones, 8% to 13% of them singletons. Source material: naive CD4+ T cells from blood. Receptors originate from a young woman in good health. CDR3s include the opening cysteine and the closing phenylalanine or tryptophan. A D gene is named only where the DNA matches it firmly. The size entry is marked missing in some rows and otherwise reads once, few, many or a size class.

cdr3_length: 13
d_call: .
v_call: TRBV7-2
j_call: TRBJ2-1
clone_size: few
cdr3_aa: CASSHTRVNEQFF
cdr3_nt: TGTGCCAGCAGCCACACCAGGGTAAATGAGCAGTTCTTC

cdr3_length: 12
d_call: .
v_call: TRBV30
j_call: TRBJ1-2
clone_size: .
cdr3_aa: CAWSVNSGGYTF
cdr3_nt: TGTGCCTGGAGTGTTAATTCGGGTGGCTACACCTTC

cdr3_length: 16
d_call: TRBD1
v_call: TRBV5-6
j_call: TRBJ2-5
clone_size: .
cdr3_aa: CASSYIGQGAQETQYF
cdr3_nt: TGTGCCAGCAGCTATATCGGACAGGGGGCCCAAGAGACCCAGTACTTC

cdr3_length: 18
d_call: TRBD2
v_call: TRBV7-3
j_call: TRBJ2-3
clone_size: few
cdr3_aa: CASSLTPGLAGTTDTQYF
cdr3_nt: TGTGCCAGCAGCTTAACCCCAGGACTAGCGGGAACCACAGATACGCAGTATTTT

cdr3_length: 18
d_call: TRBD1
v_call: TRBV10-3
j_call: TRBJ2-6
clone_size: few
cdr3_aa: CAISDGQGATTGANVLTF
cdr3_nt: TGTGCCATCAGTGACGGTCAGGGGGCTACAACTGGGGCCAACGTCCTGACTTTC

cdr3_length: 14
d_call: .
v_call: TRBV7-2
j_call: TRBJ2-3
clone_size: few
cdr3_aa: CASSLRLTTDTQYF
cdr3_nt: TGTGCCAGCAGCCTAAGACTCACCACAGATACGCAGTATTTT

cdr3_length: 19
d_call: TRBD2
v_call: TRBV19
j_call: TRBJ2-1
clone_size: .
cdr3_aa: CASSIPPTLAGGGYNEQFF
cdr3_nt: TGTGCCAGTAGTATCCCCCCCACACTAGCGGGAGGAGGGTACAATGAGCAGTTCTTC

cdr3_length: 14
d_call: TRBD1
v_call: TRBV19
j_call: TRBJ2-7
clone_size: .
cdr3_aa: CASSYRGLWYEQYF
cdr3_nt: TGTGCCAGTAGCTACAGGGGGCTATGGTACGAGCAGTACTTC

cdr3_length: 14
d_call: TRBD1
v_call: TRBV5-1
j_call: TRBJ1-1
clone_size: few
cdr3_aa: CASSPQGTDTEAFF
cdr3_nt: TGCGCCAGCAGCCCACAGGGGACCGACACTGAAGCTTTCTTT

cdr3_length: 15
d_call: .
v_call: TRBV7-6
j_call: TRBJ1-5
clone_size: few
cdr3_aa: CASSPRGRKAQPQHF
cdr3_nt: TGTGCCAGCAGCCCCAGGGGACGCAAAGCTCAGCCCCAGCATTTT

cdr3_length: 12
d_call: .
v_call: TRBV6-5
j_call: TRBJ2-7
clone_size: few
cdr3_aa: CASSAGDYEQYF
cdr3_nt: TGTGCCAGCAGTGCCGGGGATTACGAGCAGTACTTC

cdr3_length: 15
d_call: TRBD2
v_call: TRBV7-9
j_call: TRBJ2-5
clone_size: .
cdr3_aa: CASSQGTSGKETQYF
cdr3_nt: TGTGCCAGCAGCCAAGGGACTAGCGGGAAAGAGACCCAGTACTTC

cdr3_length: 13
d_call: .
v_call: TRBV23-1
j_call: TRBJ1-1
clone_size: .
cdr3_aa: CASSQSDSTPAFF
cdr3_nt: TGCGCCAGCAGTCAATCTGACAGTACTCCCGCTTTCTTT

cdr3_length: 14
d_call: TRBD2
v_call: TRBV11-1
j_call: TRBJ2-7
clone_size: .
cdr3_aa: CASGRGGLVYEQYF
cdr3_nt: TGTGCCAGCGGCCGGGGGGGGTTAGTCTACGAGCAGTACTTC

cdr3_length: 11
d_call: .
v_call: TRBV30
j_call: TRBJ1-5
clone_size: .
cdr3_aa: CAWSVSGPQHF
cdr3_nt: TGTGCCTGGAGTGTTTCCGGGCCCCAGCATTTT

cdr3_length: 13
d_call: .
v_call: TRBV21-1
j_call: TRBJ1-5
clone_size: .
cdr3_aa: CAGTGNSNQPQHF
cdr3_nt: TGTGCCGGGACAGGGAACAGCAATCAGCCCCAGCATTTT

cdr3_length: 15
d_call: TRBD1
v_call: TRBV4-1
j_call: TRBJ2-1
clone_size: few
cdr3_aa: CASSHTDRDYNEQFF
cdr3_nt: TGCGCCAGCAGCCACACCGACAGGGACTACAATGAGCAGTTCTTC

cdr3_length: 15
d_call: TRBD2
v_call: TRBV7-3
j_call: TRBJ2-7
clone_size: .
cdr3_aa: CATADDGLAGSRQYF
cdr3_nt: TGTGCCACCGCGGACGATGGACTAGCGGGAAGTCGACAGTACTTC

cdr3_length: 16
d_call: TRBD2
v_call: TRBV7-3
j_call: TRBJ2-7
clone_size: few
cdr3_aa: CASSLSTSGAEYEQYF
cdr3_nt: TGTGCCAGCAGCTTAAGTACTAGCGGGGCCGAGTACGAGCAGTACTTC

cdr3_length: 16
d_call: .
v_call: TRBV7-9
j_call: TRBJ2-1
clone_size: .
cdr3_aa: CASSPILGSSYNEQFF
cdr3_nt: TGTGCCAGCAGCCCAATTCTGGGCAGCTCCTACAATGAGCAGTTCTTC

cdr3_length: 17
d_call: TRBD1
v_call: TRBV9
j_call: TRBJ2-1
clone_size: .
cdr3_aa: CASSPGQGTQLYNEQFF
cdr3_nt: TGTGCCAGCAGCCCGGGACAGGGAACCCAGCTCTACAATGAGCAGTTCTTC

cdr3_length: 14
d_call: TRBD2
v_call: TRBV7-9
j_call: TRBJ2-3
clone_size: few
cdr3_aa: CASSLGLAADTQYF
cdr3_nt: TGTGCCAGCAGCTTGGGACTAGCGGCAGATACGCAGTATTTT

cdr3_length: 15
d_call: TRBD1
v_call: TRBV11-2
j_call: TRBJ2-7
clone_size: .
cdr3_aa: CASSLIRTGGYEQYF
cdr3_nt: TGTGCCAGCAGCTTAATAAGGACAGGAGGTTACGAGCAGTACTTC

cdr3_length: 16
d_call: TRBD2
v_call: TRBV7-6
j_call: TRBJ2-1
clone_size: few
cdr3_aa: CASSLIAGDPDNEQFF
cdr3_nt: TGTGCCAGCAGCCTGATAGCGGGAGACCCTGACAATGAGCAGTTCTTC

cdr3_length: 17
d_call: TRBD2
v_call: TRBV7-3
j_call: TRBJ2-2
clone_size: once
cdr3_aa: CASFLVPLAANTGELFF
cdr3_nt: TGTGCCAGCTTCCTGGTCCCCCTAGCGGCGAACACCGGGGAGCTGTTTTTT

cdr3_length: 13
d_call: .
v_call: TRBV19
j_call: TRBJ2-5
clone_size: .
cdr3_aa: CASSMVEEETQYF
cdr3_nt: TGTGCCAGTAGTATGGTGGAGGAGGAGACCCAGTACTTC

cdr3_length: 16
d_call: .
v_call: TRBV5-1
j_call: TRBJ1-3
clone_size: .
cdr3_aa: CASSSGDNSAGNTIYF
cdr3_nt: TGCGCCAGCAGCTCCGGGGACAACTCCGCTGGAAACACCATATATTTT

cdr3_length: 15
d_call: TRBD1
v_call: TRBV27
j_call: TRBJ2-1
clone_size: .
cdr3_aa: CASSHRGVEWNEQFF
cdr3_nt: TGTGCCAGCAGTCACAGGGGAGTGGAGTGGAATGAGCAGTTCTTC

cdr3_length: 13
d_call: TRBD2
v_call: TRBV6-6
j_call: TRBJ2-7
clone_size: .
cdr3_aa: CASKGGSVYEQYF
cdr3_nt: TGTGCCAGCAAGGGAGGGAGCGTCTACGAGCAGTACTTC

cdr3_length: 16
d_call: TRBD1
v_call: TRBV19
j_call: TRBJ1-2
clone_size: .
cdr3_aa: CASSNPGTGGNYGYTF
cdr3_nt: TGTGCCAGTAGTAACCCCGGGACAGGGGGAAACTATGGCTACACCTTC

cdr3_length: 14
d_call: TRBD2
v_call: TRBV29-1
j_call: TRBJ2-3
clone_size: .
cdr3_aa: CSDRTSDGTDTQYF
cdr3_nt: TGCAGCGATCGGACTAGCGACGGCACAGATACGCAGTATTTT

cdr3_length: 10
d_call: .
v_call: TRBV28
j_call: TRBJ1-2
clone_size: .
cdr3_aa: CASSAYGYTF
cdr3_nt: TGTGCCAGCAGTGCGTATGGCTACACCTTC

cdr3_length: 14
d_call: .
v_call: TRBV28
j_call: TRBJ2-7
clone_size: .
cdr3_aa: CASSFPGSSYEQYF
cdr3_nt: TGTGCCAGCAGTTTTCCGGGATCTTCCTACGAGCAGTACTTC

cdr3_length: 14
d_call: .
v_call: TRBV5-1
j_call: TRBJ1-1
clone_size: few
cdr3_aa: CASTRGAENTEAFF
cdr3_nt: TGCGCCAGCACCAGGGGCGCCGAGAACACTGAAGCTTTCTTT

cdr3_length: 13
d_call: TRBD1
v_call: TRBV30
j_call: TRBJ2-7
clone_size: .
cdr3_aa: CAWSGGQRYEQYF
cdr3_nt: TGTGCCTGGAGTGGGGGACAGAGATACGAGCAGTACTTC

cdr3_length: 14
d_call: .
v_call: TRBV19
j_call: TRBJ2-5
clone_size: .
cdr3_aa: CASSIGGAQETQYF
cdr3_nt: TGTGCCAGTAGTATAGGGGGAGCCCAAGAGACCCAGTACTTC

cdr3_length: 16
d_call: .
v_call: TRBV4-2
j_call: TRBJ1-5
clone_size: .
cdr3_aa: CASSQDIGGRGQPQHF
cdr3_nt: TGTGCCAGCAGCCAAGATATCGGGGGTCGGGGGCAGCCCCAGCATTTT

cdr3_length: 15
d_call: TRBD2
v_call: TRBV5-1
j_call: TRBJ2-3
clone_size: .
cdr3_aa: CASSLEGGRADTQYF
cdr3_nt: TGCGCCAGCAGCTTGGAGGGCGGGAGAGCAGATACGCAGTATTTT

cdr3_length: 15
d_call: .
v_call: TRBV7-8
j_call: TRBJ2-3
clone_size: .
cdr3_aa: CASSRPGVLTDTQYF
cdr3_nt: TGTGCCAGCAGCCGCCCAGGGGTACTGACAGATACGCAGTATTTT

cdr3_length: 13
d_call: .
v_call: TRBV4-3
j_call: TRBJ2-7
clone_size: few
cdr3_aa: CASSQVGRGEQYF
cdr3_nt: TGCGCCAGCAGCCAAGTTGGCAGGGGCGAGCAGTACTTC

cdr3_length: 17
d_call: .
v_call: TRBV5-4
j_call: TRBJ2-1
clone_size: few
cdr3_aa: CASSLEGGARSYNEQFF
cdr3_nt: TGTGCCAGCAGCTTGGAAGGCGGGGCCCGCTCCTACAATGAGCAGTTCTTC

cdr3_length: 16
d_call: TRBD1
v_call: TRBV7-9
j_call: TRBJ2-3
clone_size: .
cdr3_aa: CASSTRQGGVTDTQYF
cdr3_nt: TGTGCCAGCAGCACCCGACAGGGTGGTGTTACAGATACGCAGTATTTT

cdr3_length: 15
d_call: .
v_call: TRBV18
j_call: TRBJ2-3
clone_size: .
cdr3_aa: CASSPYRDGTDTQYF
cdr3_nt: TGTGCCAGCTCACCATACAGGGATGGCACAGATACGCAGTATTTT

cdr3_length: 14
d_call: .
v_call: TRBV7-9
j_call: TRBJ1-1
clone_size: .
cdr3_aa: CASSFWGQGTEAFF
cdr3_nt: TGTGCCAGCAGCTTTTGGGGGCAGGGGACTGAAGCTTTCTTT

cdr3_length: 18
d_call: TRBD1
v_call: TRBV4-3
j_call: TRBJ1-1
clone_size: few
cdr3_aa: CASSQVFKDRGSNTEAFF
cdr3_nt: TGCGCCAGCAGCCAAGTCTTCAAGGACAGGGGATCGAACACTGAAGCTTTCTTT

cdr3_length: 15
d_call: TRBD1
v_call: TRBV11-2
j_call: TRBJ2-7
clone_size: few
cdr3_aa: CASSSVTGYLYEQYF
cdr3_nt: TGTGCCAGCAGCTCCGTGACAGGGTATCTCTACGAGCAGTACTTC

cdr3_length: 13
d_call: .
v_call: TRBV7-9
j_call: TRBJ2-1
clone_size: few
cdr3_aa: CASSLVLAYEQFF
cdr3_nt: TGTGCCAGCAGCTTAGTCCTAGCGTATGAGCAGTTCTTC

cdr3_length: 15
d_call: .
v_call: TRBV29-1
j_call: TRBJ1-3
clone_size: few
cdr3_aa: CSVAPDRSSGNTIYF
cdr3_nt: TGCAGCGTTGCCCCTGACAGGAGCTCTGGAAACACCATATATTTT

cdr3_length: 13
d_call: .
v_call: TRBV30
j_call: TRBJ2-5
clone_size: .
cdr3_aa: CAWSGQGVETQYF
cdr3_nt: TGTGCCTGGAGCGGTCAAGGGGTAGAGACCCAGTACTTC

cdr3_length: 15
d_call: .
v_call: TRBV21-1
j_call: TRBJ2-1
clone_size: few
cdr3_aa: CASTVRDRAYNEQFF
cdr3_nt: TGTGCCAGCACCGTCAGGGACAGGGCTTACAATGAGCAGTTCTTC

cdr3_length: 12
d_call: .
v_call: TRBV27
j_call: TRBJ2-7
clone_size: few
cdr3_aa: CASSSTGEEQYF
cdr3_nt: TGTGCCAGCAGTTCCACCGGGGAGGAGCAGTACTTC

cdr3_length: 11
d_call: .
v_call: TRBV28
j_call: TRBJ2-7
clone_size: .
cdr3_aa: CASSQYYEQYF
cdr3_nt: TGTGCCAGCAGTCAGTACTACGAGCAGTACTTC

cdr3_length: 14
d_call: TRBD1
v_call: TRBV19
j_call: TRBJ2-7
clone_size: few
cdr3_aa: CASMKADRDGEQYF
cdr3_nt: TGTGCCAGTATGAAGGCCGACAGGGATGGGGAGCAGTACTTC

cdr3_length: 16
d_call: .
v_call: TRBV30
j_call: TRBJ1-5
clone_size: .
cdr3_aa: CAWSVYGLGANQPQHF
cdr3_nt: TGTGCCTGGAGTGTTTATGGTTTGGGCGCAAATCAGCCCCAGCATTTT

cdr3_length: 14
d_call: .
v_call: TRBV2
j_call: TRBJ1-4
clone_size: few
cdr3_aa: CASSLAGVQEKLFF
cdr3_nt: TGTGCCAGCAGTTTAGCGGGAGTGCAGGAAAAACTGTTTTTT

cdr3_length: 11
d_call: .
v_call: TRBV4-2
j_call: TRBJ2-7
clone_size: .
cdr3_aa: CASSQEAEQYF
cdr3_nt: TGTGCCAGCAGCCAAGAAGCCGAGCAGTACTTC